This paragraph reports one TCR beta chain. This sample stems from a study of cytomegalovirus exposure and HLA in healthy donors. Deletions cut 0 bases from V and 6 bases from J, with 8 bases between. Germline V gives CDR1 SGHVS, CDR2 FQNEAQ. The CDR3 spans 13 residues. Vbeta (60) and Jbeta (13) primers were used in the PCR. Generated by immunoSEQ multiplex PCR, the TCRdb table keeps only in-frame clones and is missing some. The sample carries 75,000 to 100,000 clones, around 76% recorded once. Material: PBMCs. The chain employs TRBV7-8 and TRBJ1-2; D is uncertain. This receptor was obtained from a young man in good health and CMV-seronegative. The CDR3: CASSLAELDGYTF. CDR3 bases: TGTGCCAGCAGCTTAGCAGAACTTGATGGCTACACCTTC. Looking up the rest from reference TRBV7-8 and TRBJ1-2 gives the full variable domain: GAGVSQSPRYKVAKRGQDVALRCDPISGHVSLFWYQQALGQGPEFLTYFQNEAQLDKSGLPSDRFFAERPEGSVSTLKIQRTQQEDSAVYLCASSLAELDGYTFGSGTRLTVV.